This is a list of T cell receptor beta chains from one sample in a study of control samples from healthy donors and cancer patients. Assay used: immunoSEQ multiplex PCR; TCRdb lists only in-frame clones, some missing. Here the sample spans about 77,000 clones, over 80% being singletons. Sequenced sample: blood. The source is a woman aged 55-69 years in good health. The CDR3 runs from the conserved cysteine through the conserved F or W. A D gene is named only where the DNA matches it firmly. A clone size is listed for some rows: how often the clone was seen (once, few, many), or a class if it is expanded.

d_gene: TRBD2; v_gene: TRBV6-2/TRBV6-3; abundance: NA; j_gene: TRBJ2-7; CDR3aa: CASSHSGTSGTYEQYF; CDR3nt: TGTGCCAGCAGTCATAGCGGGACTAGCGGGACCTACGAGCAGTACTTC
d_gene: TRBD1; v_gene: TRBV9; abundance: NA; j_gene: TRBJ1-3; CDR3aa: CASSVGYRGGGNTIYF; CDR3nt: TGTGCCAGCAGCGTAGGGTACAGGGGAGGAGGAAACACCATATATTTT
d_gene: NA; v_gene: TRBV10-1; abundance: NA; j_gene: TRBJ2-3; CDR3aa: CASSPNTDTQYF; CDR3nt: TGCGCCAGCAGTCCTAACACAGATACGCAGTATTTT
d_gene: NA; v_gene: TRBV5-5; abundance: NA; j_gene: TRBJ1-3; CDR3aa: CASSSAGRGNTIYF; CDR3nt: TGTGCCAGCAGCTCGGCGGGGCGTGGAAACACCATATATTTT
d_gene: TRBD2; v_gene: TRBV10-1; abundance: NA; j_gene: TRBJ2-1; CDR3aa: CASSGREGEFYGSYNEQFF; CDR3nt: TGCGCCAGCAGTGGACGGGAGGGAGAATTTTACGGCTCCTACAATGAGCAGTTCTTC
d_gene: TRBD1; v_gene: TRBV28; abundance: NA; j_gene: TRBJ2-7; CDR3aa: CASSFKQGYKNEQYF; CDR3nt: TGTGCCAGCAGTTTTAAACAGGGGTACAAGAACGAGCAGTACTTC
d_gene: NA; v_gene: TRBV7-8; abundance: NA; j_gene: TRBJ1-3; CDR3aa: CASSLDTGIGNTIYF; CDR3nt: TGTGCCAGCAGCTTAGACACAGGGATTGGAAACACCATATATTTT
d_gene: NA; v_gene: TRBV18; abundance: NA; j_gene: TRBJ2-3; CDR3aa: CASSLQKTDTQYF; CDR3nt: TGTGCCAGCTCACTTCAAAAGACAGATACGCAGTATTTT
d_gene: NA; v_gene: TRBV15; abundance: once; j_gene: TRBJ1-3; CDR3aa: CATSNSDALYF; CDR3nt: TGTGCCACCAGCAACTCGGACGCCCTATATTTT
d_gene: NA; v_gene: TRBV7-3; abundance: NA; j_gene: TRBJ1-1; CDR3aa: CASSFGEDTEAFF; CDR3nt: TGTGCCAGCAGCTTCGGGGAGGACACTGAAGCTTTCTTT
d_gene: NA; v_gene: TRBV6-6; abundance: NA; j_gene: TRBJ1-1; CDR3aa: CASSPLNEGGMNTEAFF; CDR3nt: TGTGCCAGCAGTCCCCTTAATGAGGGCGGCATGAACACTGAAGCTTTCTTT
d_gene: TRBD1; v_gene: TRBV5-1; abundance: NA; j_gene: TRBJ2-5; CDR3aa: CASSLGTGEETQYF; CDR3nt: TGCGCCAGCAGCTTGGGGACAGGGGAAGAGACCCAGTACTTC
d_gene: NA; v_gene: TRBV6-2/TRBV6-3; abundance: NA; j_gene: TRBJ2-7; CDR3aa: CASGRDSPHEQYF; CDR3nt: TGTGCCAGCGGCCGGGACTCCCCTCACGAGCAGTACTTC
d_gene: NA; v_gene: TRBV19; abundance: NA; j_gene: TRBJ1-2; CDR3aa: CASSSKTGGLDGYTF; CDR3nt: TGTGCCAGTAGTAGTAAGACGGGGGGACTGGATGGCTACACCTTC
d_gene: TRBD1; v_gene: TRBV28; abundance: NA; j_gene: TRBJ1-2; CDR3aa: CASSLRTGGGYTF; CDR3nt: TGTGCCAGCAGTTTGAGGACAGGGGGAGGCTACACCTTC
d_gene: NA; v_gene: TRBV18; abundance: NA; j_gene: TRBJ2-3; CDR3aa: CASSSNAPSTDTQYF; CDR3nt: TGTGCCAGCTCTTCTAACGCACCTAGCACAGATACGCAGTATTTT
d_gene: TRBD1; v_gene: TRBV5-6; abundance: once; j_gene: TRBJ2-2; CDR3aa: CASSPSWGTANTGELFF; CDR3nt: TGTGCCAGCAGTCCATCATGGGGGACAGCGAACACCGGGGAGCTGTTTTTT
d_gene: TRBD1; v_gene: TRBV3-1/TRBV3-2; abundance: NA; j_gene: TRBJ2-7; CDR3aa: CASSQLDRDPYEQYF; CDR3nt: TGTGCCAGCAGCCAATTGGACAGGGACCCCTACGAGCAGTACTTC
d_gene: NA; v_gene: TRBV11-2; abundance: NA; j_gene: TRBJ2-1; CDR3aa: CASSFSSYNEQFF; CDR3nt: TGTGCCAGCAGCTTCAGCTCCTACAATGAGCAGTTCTTC
d_gene: TRBD1; v_gene: TRBV30; abundance: NA; j_gene: TRBJ2-2; CDR3aa: CAWEPTGLRSTGELFF; CDR3nt: TGTGCCTGGGAACCGACAGGGTTGCGGTCGACCGGGGAGCTGTTTTTT
d_gene: NA; v_gene: TRBV6-2/TRBV6-3; abundance: NA; j_gene: TRBJ1-2; CDR3aa: CASSQGNYGYTF; CDR3nt: TGTGCCAGCAGCCAGGGGAACTATGGCTACACCTTC
d_gene: NA; v_gene: TRBV5-4; abundance: NA; j_gene: TRBJ1-1; CDR3aa: CASSRIATENTEAFF; CDR3nt: TGTGCCAGCAGCCGGATTGCCACAGAGAACACTGAAGCTTTCTTT
d_gene: NA; v_gene: TRBV24-1; abundance: NA; j_gene: TRBJ2-2; CDR3aa: CATSRGSPGELFF; CDR3nt: TGTGCCACCAGTCGAGGGTCCCCCGGGGAGCTGTTTTTT
d_gene: TRBD1; v_gene: TRBV29-1; abundance: few; j_gene: TRBJ2-2; CDR3aa: CSVEPPGQITGELFF; CDR3nt: TGCAGCGTCGAACCCCCGGGACAGATCACCGGGGAGCTGTTTTTT
d_gene: NA; v_gene: TRBV6-5; abundance: NA; j_gene: TRBJ1-1; CDR3aa: CASNPPGSHTEAFF; CDR3nt: TGTGCCAGCAATCCTCCTGGGAGCCACACTGAAGCTTTCTTT
d_gene: NA; v_gene: TRBV11-2; abundance: NA; j_gene: TRBJ2-4; CDR3aa: CASSPIRGGKNIQYF; CDR3nt: TGTGCCAGCAGCCCAATTCGGGGCGGCAAAAACATTCAGTACTTC
d_gene: NA; v_gene: TRBV6-6; abundance: NA; j_gene: TRBJ2-5; CDR3aa: CASSYGLVQETQYF; CDR3nt: TGTGCCAGCAGTTACGGGCTAGTCCAGGAGACCCAGTACTTC
d_gene: NA; v_gene: TRBV15; abundance: NA; j_gene: TRBJ1-4; CDR3aa: CATSRGWGRESTNEKLFF; CDR3nt: TGTGCCACCAGCAGAGGTTGGGGACGCGAGTCAACTAATGAAAAACTGTTTTTT
d_gene: NA; v_gene: TRBV6-2/TRBV6-3; abundance: NA; j_gene: TRBJ2-1; CDR3aa: CASSYSSAPGFF; CDR3nt: TGTGCCAGCAGTTACTCGTCAGCGCCGGGGTTCTTC
d_gene: NA; v_gene: TRBV14; abundance: NA; j_gene: TRBJ2-1; CDR3aa: CASSLALVGGNEQFF; CDR3nt: TGTGCCAGCAGCCTTGCTTTGGTCGGGGGCAATGAGCAGTTCTTC
d_gene: NA; v_gene: TRBV4-1; abundance: NA; j_gene: TRBJ1-4; CDR3aa: CASSPLGTGTGEKLFF; CDR3nt: TGCGCCAGCAGCCCCCTAGGGACGGGGACTGGTGAAAAACTGTTTTTT
d_gene: NA; v_gene: TRBV2; abundance: NA; j_gene: TRBJ1-1; CDR3aa: CASREGRWNTEAFF; CDR3nt: TGTGCCAGCAGGGAGGGGCGTTGGAACACTGAAGCTTTCTTT
d_gene: NA; v_gene: TRBV29-1; abundance: NA; j_gene: TRBJ1-5; CDR3aa: CSDPQEGNQPQHF; CDR3nt: TGCAGCGATCCTCAGGAGGGCAATCAGCCCCAGCATTTT
d_gene: TRBD1; v_gene: TRBV29-1; abundance: NA; j_gene: TRBJ2-5; CDR3aa: CSVELGTVQETQYF; CDR3nt: TGCAGCGTTGAATTAGGGACAGTCCAAGAGACCCAGTACTTC
d_gene: NA; v_gene: TRBV3-1/TRBV3-2; abundance: NA; j_gene: TRBJ2-7; CDR3aa: CASSQEPNPEQYF; CDR3nt: TGTGCCAGCAGCCAGGAGCCAAACCCAGAGCAGTACTTC
d_gene: NA; v_gene: TRBV10-3; abundance: NA; j_gene: TRBJ2-2; CDR3aa: CAIKGNTGELFF; CDR3nt: TGTGCCATCAAGGGGAACACCGGGGAGCTGTTTTTT
d_gene: NA; v_gene: TRBV2; abundance: once; j_gene: TRBJ2-3; CDR3aa: CASIRDFTDTQYF; CDR3nt: TGTGCCAGCATCCGGGACTTCACAGATACGCAGTATTTT
d_gene: TRBD1; v_gene: TRBV4-3; abundance: NA; j_gene: TRBJ2-7; CDR3aa: CASSHSQTGELYEQYF; CDR3nt: TGCGCCAGCAGCCACTCCCAGACAGGGGAGTTGTACGAGCAGTACTTC